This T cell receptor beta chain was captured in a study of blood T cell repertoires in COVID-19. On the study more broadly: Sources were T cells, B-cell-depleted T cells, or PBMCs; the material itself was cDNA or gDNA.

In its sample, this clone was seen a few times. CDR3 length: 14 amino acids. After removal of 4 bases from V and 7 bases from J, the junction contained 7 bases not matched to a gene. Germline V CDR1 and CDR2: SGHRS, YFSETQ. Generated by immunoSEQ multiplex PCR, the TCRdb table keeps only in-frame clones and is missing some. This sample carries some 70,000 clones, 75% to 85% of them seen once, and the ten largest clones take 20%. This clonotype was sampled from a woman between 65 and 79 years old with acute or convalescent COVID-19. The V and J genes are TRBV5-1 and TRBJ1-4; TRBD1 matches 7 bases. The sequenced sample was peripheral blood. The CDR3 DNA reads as TGCGCCAGCAGCCCGAGACAGGGAGGTGAAAAACTGTTTTTT. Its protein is CASSPRQGGEKLFF.